This is a list of T cell receptor beta chains from one sample in a study of OX40 agonist ivuxolimab in advanced cancers. Profiled with immunoSEQ multiplex PCR; TCRdb holds only in-frame clones, not every one. The profile covers roughly 90,000 clones, with around nine tenths appearing a single time and around 0.76% taken by the ten largest. The sequencing used CD4+ or CD8+ T cells sorted from blood, collected in a trial of the OX40 agonist ivuxolimab. The receptors derive from an adult with an advanced solid tumor such as melanoma, head and neck, liver or kidney cancer. Both conserved end residues are part of each CDR3. The order of the fields is V gene, CDR3 length, J gene, clone size, D gene, CDR3 protein, CDR3 DNA. D genes are given only for firm matches. Clone size is stated in some rows and not others, as once, few, many or a class when expanded.

v_call: TRBV30; cdr3_length: 15; j_call: TRBJ1-2; clone_size: -; d_call: -; cdr3_aa: CAWSSPIKQDSGYTF; cdr3_nt: TGTGCCTGGAGTTCCCCTATTAAACAGGATAGTGGCTACACCTTC
v_call: TRBV7-3; cdr3_length: 14; j_call: TRBJ2-2; clone_size: once; d_call: -; cdr3_aa: CASSLVAATGELFF; cdr3_nt: TGTGCCAGCAGCTTGGTGGCGGCGACCGGGGAGCTGTTTTTT
v_call: TRBV7-2; cdr3_length: 13; j_call: TRBJ2-5; clone_size: -; d_call: -; cdr3_aa: CASSFPYQETQYF; cdr3_nt: TGTGCCAGCAGCTTTCCGTACCAAGAGACCCAGTACTTC
v_call: TRBV14; cdr3_length: 15; j_call: TRBJ2-2; clone_size: -; d_call: -; cdr3_aa: CASSQLQGNTGELFF; cdr3_nt: TGTGCCAGCAGCCAACTGCAGGGGAACACCGGGGAGCTGTTTTTT
v_call: TRBV7-2; cdr3_length: 14; j_call: TRBJ2-7; clone_size: -; d_call: -; cdr3_aa: CASSLEQIVNEQYF; cdr3_nt: TGTGCCAGCAGCTTAGAACAGATAGTGAACGAGCAGTACTTC
v_call: TRBV7-9; cdr3_length: 13; j_call: TRBJ2-3; clone_size: -; d_call: -; cdr3_aa: CASSFDGADTQYF; cdr3_nt: TGTGCCAGCAGCTTTGATGGGGCAGATACGCAGTATTTT
v_call: TRBV28; cdr3_length: 14; j_call: TRBJ2-7; clone_size: -; d_call: TRBD1; cdr3_aa: CAIRGQGMSYEQYF; cdr3_nt: TGTGCCATCAGGGGACAGGGGATGTCCTACGAGCAGTACTTC
v_call: TRBV11-2; cdr3_length: 17; j_call: TRBJ2-1; clone_size: -; d_call: -; cdr3_aa: CASSLSIGQGGKNEQFF; cdr3_nt: TGTGCCAGCAGCTTGTCCATCGGTCAGGGGGGAAAGAATGAGCAGTTCTTC
v_call: TRBV10-1; cdr3_length: 14; j_call: TRBJ1-4; clone_size: -; d_call: TRBD1; cdr3_aa: CASSPGTGIEKLFF; cdr3_nt: TGCGCCAGCAGTCCCGGGACAGGGATTGAAAAACTGTTTTTT
v_call: TRBV18; cdr3_length: 14; j_call: TRBJ2-3; clone_size: -; d_call: -; cdr3_aa: CASSPTPVGSTQYF; cdr3_nt: TGTGCCAGCTCACCAACACCCGTCGGTAGCACGCAGTATTTT
v_call: TRBV7-8; cdr3_length: 13; j_call: TRBJ1-5; clone_size: -; d_call: -; cdr3_aa: CASSLDVAQPQHF; cdr3_nt: TGTGCCAGCAGCTTAGACGTGGCTCAGCCCCAGCATTTT
v_call: TRBV30; cdr3_length: 14; j_call: TRBJ1-6; clone_size: -; d_call: TRBD1; cdr3_aa: CAWSVGDRNSPLHF; cdr3_nt: TGTGCCTGGAGTGTGGGGGACAGAAATTCACCCCTCCACTTT
v_call: TRBV30; cdr3_length: 13; j_call: TRBJ1-1; clone_size: few; d_call: TRBD1; cdr3_aa: CAWGRTGAPEAFF; cdr3_nt: TGTGCCTGGGGGAGGACAGGGGCCCCTGAAGCTTTCTTT
v_call: TRBV2; cdr3_length: 11; j_call: TRBJ1-2; clone_size: once; d_call: -; cdr3_aa: CASSEMYGYTF; cdr3_nt: TGTGCCAGCAGTGAAATGTATGGCTACACCTTC
v_call: TRBV6-4; cdr3_length: 12; j_call: TRBJ2-5; clone_size: -; d_call: -; cdr3_aa: CASSYLIETQYF; cdr3_nt: TGTGCCAGCAGTTATCTAATTGAGACCCAGTACTTC
v_call: TRBV10-3; cdr3_length: 18; j_call: TRBJ2-1; clone_size: once; d_call: TRBD2; cdr3_aa: CAIEAGLAGDSRGNEQFF; cdr3_nt: TGTGCCATCGAGGCGGGACTAGCGGGGGATTCGCGGGGAAATGAGCAGTTCTTC
v_call: TRBV5-1; cdr3_length: 14; j_call: TRBJ1-2; clone_size: -; d_call: TRBD1; cdr3_aa: CASSWSSDRDGYTF; cdr3_nt: TGCGCCAGCAGCTGGTCGTCAGACAGGGATGGCTACACCTTC
v_call: TRBV7-2; cdr3_length: 15; j_call: TRBJ2-1; clone_size: -; d_call: TRBD1; cdr3_aa: CASSQGTGKYNEQFF; cdr3_nt: TGTGCCAGCAGCCAAGGGACAGGGAAGTACAATGAGCAGTTCTTC
v_call: TRBV7-2; cdr3_length: 16; j_call: TRBJ2-7; clone_size: -; d_call: -; cdr3_aa: CASSLDGTGSPYEQYF; cdr3_nt: TGTGCCAGCAGCTTAGACGGCACAGGTTCCCCCTACGAGCAGTACTTC
v_call: TRBV5-1; cdr3_length: 14; j_call: TRBJ1-6; clone_size: -; d_call: -; cdr3_aa: CASSLSQVNSPLHF; cdr3_nt: TGCGCCAGCAGCTTGTCACAGGTGAATTCACCCCTCCACTTT
v_call: TRBV7-2; cdr3_length: 14; j_call: TRBJ1-6; clone_size: once; d_call: -; cdr3_aa: CASSLGQSRSPLHF; cdr3_nt: TGTGCCAGCAGCCTAGGACAGAGTAGGTCACCCCTCCACTTT
v_call: TRBV18; cdr3_length: 11; j_call: TRBJ2-5; clone_size: -; d_call: -; cdr3_aa: CASSDQETQYF; cdr3_nt: TGTGCCAGCTCAGACCAAGAGACCCAGTACTTC
v_call: TRBV15; cdr3_length: 14; j_call: TRBJ2-3; clone_size: -; d_call: -; cdr3_aa: CATRGGASTDTQYF; cdr3_nt: TGTGCCACCAGAGGCGGGGCTAGCACAGATACGCAGTATTTT
v_call: TRBV6-1; cdr3_length: 15; j_call: TRBJ2-7; clone_size: -; d_call: TRBD1; cdr3_aa: CASRARQGPSYEQYF; cdr3_nt: TGTGCCAGCAGAGCTAGACAGGGACCCTCCTACGAGCAGTACTTC
v_call: TRBV2; cdr3_length: 14; j_call: TRBJ1-1; clone_size: -; d_call: -; cdr3_aa: CASSMAAMNTEAFF; cdr3_nt: TGTGCCAGCAGCATGGCAGCCATGAACACTGAAGCTTTCTTT